This is a list of T cell receptor beta chains from one sample in a study of blood T cell repertoires in COVID-19. TCRdb's copy holds only in-frame clones and misses some; the assay was immunoSEQ multiplex PCR. The sample consists of about 200,000 clones, approximately 80% of them appearing once. Sequencing was carried out using peripheral blood. All receptors come from a human donor in a cohort sampled during active COVID-19. Each CDR3 is given with its conserved first and last residue. Each record gives: D gene, J gene, V gene, clone size, CDR3 DNA, CDR3 protein. A D gene is named only where the DNA matches it firmly. The listing skips clone size in some rows; elsewhere it reads once, few, many or a size class.

TRBD2,TRBJ2-7,TRBV4-1,NA,TGCGCCAGCAGCCAAGATTCACCCGGACTAGCGGGAGCGCAGTACTTC,CASSQDSPGLAGAQYF
NA,TRBJ1-5,TRBV6-1,NA,TGTGCCAGCAGTGAAGGCTGGCAGAATCAGCCCCAGCATTTT,CASSEGWQNQPQHF
NA,TRBJ2-3,TRBV4-3,NA,TGCGCCAGCAGCCAAGTGCCCAGTCTCACAGATACGCAGTATTTT,CASSQVPSLTDTQYF
NA,TRBJ2-2,TRBV5-4,NA,TGTGCCAGCTACCCGGGGGGCTCCGGGGAGCTGTTTTTT,CASYPGGSGELFF
NA,TRBJ2-1,TRBV7-2,NA,TGTGCCAGCAACCCAGGGCAGAGCTCCTACAATGAGCAGTTCTTC,CASNPGQSSYNEQFF
NA,TRBJ2-4,TRBV6-6,NA,TGTGCCAGCAGTTATATTAACCTCGAGGCCAAAAACATTCAGTACTTC,CASSYINLEAKNIQYF
TRBD2,TRBJ2-7,TRBV7-2,NA,TGTGCCAGCAGCGAACCGGGACTAGGAATCTACGAGCAGTACTTC,CASSEPGLGIYEQYF
NA,TRBJ1-2,TRBV27,many,TGTGCCAGCAGTTGGGGTGGGGGGGGTGCCTATGGCTACACCTTC,CASSWGGGGAYGYTF
TRBD2,TRBJ2-4,TRBV15,NA,TGTGCCACCAGCAGGGGGCGGGGGTTAGCCAAAAACATTCAGTACTTC,CATSRGRGLAKNIQYF
TRBD2,TRBJ2-2,TRBV9,NA,TGTGCCAGCAGCGTAAAAGCGGGGGGCCGGAACACCGGGGAGCTGTTTTTT,CASSVKAGGRNTGELFF
NA,TRBJ1-2,TRBV5-6,few,TGTGCCAGCAGCTTGGACACCACCTATGGCTACACCTTC,CASSLDTTYGYTF
TRBD1,TRBJ1-1,TRBV18,NA,TGTGCCAGCTCACCAGTTGGGACAGGGCTAGCTTTCTTT,CASSPVGTGLAFF
TRBD1,TRBJ2-3,TRBV7-6,NA,TGTGCCAGCAGCTTGGGCAGGGGGCGGACAGATACGCAGTATTTT,CASSLGRGRTDTQYF
TRBD2,TRBJ2-3,TRBV29-1,NA,TGCAGCGTTGTCAGGACTAGCGGGAACACAGATACGCAGTATTTT,CSVVRTSGNTDTQYF
NA,TRBJ2-1,TRBV28,NA,TGTGCCAGCAAGAGGGGGTCCTACAATGAGCAGTTCTTC,CASKRGSYNEQFF
NA,TRBJ2-3,TRBV9,NA,TGTGCCAGCAGCGTAGCCGATAGCGGAGGGGTAGATACGCAGTATTTT,CASSVADSGGVDTQYF
TRBD1,TRBJ2-1,TRBV19,few,TGTGCCACCCAACCGGGACAGGGGATTCTAAGCTCCTACAATGAGCAGTTCTTC,CATQPGQGILSSYNEQFF
NA,TRBJ2-5,TRBV5-1,NA,TGCGCCAGCAGCCAAAACCCGGAGGAGACCCAGTACTTC,CASSQNPEETQYF
NA,TRBJ2-2,TRBV5-1,NA,TGCGCCAGCAGCTTGATGGTAGCGAGCGCGCCCGGGGAGCTGTTTTTT,CASSLMVASAPGELFF
NA,TRBJ2-2,TRBV29-1,NA,TGCAGCGTCCGAGGGGGAACCGGGGAGCTGTTTTTT,CSVRGGTGELFF